The 21 T cell receptor beta chains below all came from one sample that was sequenced in a study of blood T cell repertoires in COVID-19. Libraries were prepared by immunoSEQ multiplex PCR; TCRdb keeps only in-frame clonotypes and omits some of them. The data show 330,000 or so clones, more than 85% seen once. The sequencing input was PBMCs or T cells enriched from blood (not recorded which). These receptors all come from a woman aged 25-40 years who had recovered from COVID-19.

This chain uses TRBV5-4 with TRBJ2-5; 7 bases fit TRBD1. CDR1 is SGHNT and CDR2 is YYREEE in the germline V gene (reference sequence). The CDR3 sequence is 16 residues long. V lost 4 bases and J lost 1; bases outside the gene matches: 10. The CDR3 DNA is TGTGCCAGCAGCCTGAGACAGGGCCCCCTCCAAGAGACCCAGTACTTC. It codes for CASSLRQGPLQETQYF.

This chain joins TRBV19 and TRBJ1-2; 8 bases are shared with TRBD1. The germline V gene encodes CDR1 LNHDA and CDR2 SQIVND (reference sequence). The V and J ends lost 3 bases and 4 bases, in that order; junction bases with no gene match: 16. The CDR3 contains 18 residues. The CDR3 sequence is CASSIGPSRGRGIYGYTF. Written as DNA, the CDR3 is TGTGCCAGTAGTATCGGCCCCTCCAGGGGGCGAGGGATCTATGGCTACACCTTC.

The chain employs TRBV7-9 and TRBJ1-2, with a possible D match to TRBD1 (6 bases). From germline, CDR1 is SEHNR and CDR2 FQNEAQ (reference sequence). This CDR3 contains 15 residues. V was trimmed by 5 bases and J by 6 bases, leaving 19 bases between them. CDR3 coding DNA: TGTGCCAGCAGCATAGGGACACCACCTAGAGATGGCTACACCTTC. Translation: CASSIGTPPRDGYTF.

The V gene is TRBV6-4, the J gene TRBJ2-1; D may be TRBD1 (6 bases). Trimming shortened V by 3 bases and J by 9 bases, and 12 bases separated the two germline ends. The germline gives CDR1 MRHNA, CDR2 SNTAGT. The length of the CDR3 is 13 residues. The CDR3 loop reads CASSEPGASEQFF. DNA of the CDR3: TGTGCCAGCAGTGAGCCAGGGGCTAGTGAGCAGTTCTTC.

A few counts support this clone. V usage is TRBV5-1 and J usage is TRBJ2-7, with 8 bases identical to TRBD2. The CDR3 extends over 14 amino acids. With V trimmed by 1 base and J by 3 bases, 3 bases remained unmatched. From germline, CDR1 is SGHRS and CDR2 YFSETQ. CDR3 loop: CASSLSSGGYEQYF. CDR3 bases: TGCGCCAGCAGCTTGTCGAGCGGGGGCTACGAGCAGTACTTC.

The chain uses TRBV29-1 and TRBJ2-7; 7 nucleotides line up with TRBD2. The ends lost 6 bases at V and 1 base at J; junction bases unmatched: 6. The germline V gene encodes CDR1 SQVTM and CDR2 ANQGSEA. The CDR3 extends over 13 amino acids. For the CDR3, the DNA is TGCAGCGTAGGACTAGTCGCGTCCTACGAGCAGTACTTC. Protein sequence: CSVGLVASYEQYF.

V is TRBV7-9 and J is TRBJ1-3; D gene unclear. The CDR3 loop spans 12 amino acids. V gave up 4 bases and J gave up 8 bases, with 9 bases separating them. The V gene's germline CDR1 is SEHNR and CDR2 FQNEAQ (reference sequence). CDR3 nucleotide sequence: TGTGCCAGCAGCTCGGCCCGGGACACCATATATTTT. This codes for CASSSARDTIYF. The entire variable domain, with the rest obtained from reference TRBV7-9 and TRBJ1-3, is as follows: DTGVSQNPRHKITKRGQNVTFRCDPISEHNRLYWYRQTLGQGPEFLTYFQNEAQLEKSRLLSDRFSAERPKGSFSTLEIQRTEQGDSAMYLCASSSARDTIYFGEGSWLTVV.

This clone was seen just once. The gene calls are TRBV9 and TRBJ2-5; D is unresolved. V lost 0 bases and J lost 5, with 11 bases in between. This CDR3 region has 14 residues. From germline, CDR1 is SGDLS and CDR2 YYNGEE. CDR3 coding DNA: TGTGCCAGCAGCGTAGCGGGTTTCGGGGAGACCCAGTACTTC. As protein: CASSVAGFGETQYF.

J is TRBJ2-2 and V is TRBV5-1; 11 nucleotides match TRBD1. Germline V lookup: CDR1 SGHRS, CDR2 YFSETQ. The trim removed 3 bases at V and 7 bases at J, leaving 2 bases unmatched. This CDR3 has 14 amino acids. The CDR3 region is CASSSGQGVGELFF. The CDR3 DNA is TGCGCCAGCAGCTCGGGACAGGGGGTCGGGGAGCTGTTTTTT.

Of note for this clone: Other DNA sequences from this sample encode an identical CDR3 as well. CDR3 region: CASSFQGGYEQYF. The DNA for the CDR3 is TGTGCCAGCAGCTTTCAGGGGGGATACGAGCAGTACTTC. V gene TRBV7-3 combines with J gene TRBJ2-7; D may be TRBD1 (7 bases). The CDR3 is 13 residues long. V was clipped by 3 bases and J by 4 bases, with 10 bases between them. Looked up from germline, CDR1 is SGHTA and CDR2 is FQGTGA. The entire variable domain, with the rest obtained from reference TRBV7-3 and TRBJ2-7, is as follows: GAGVSQTPSNKVTEKGKYVELRCDPISGHTALYWYRQSLGQGPEFLIYFQGTGAADDSGLPNDRFFAVRPEGSVSTLKIQRTERGDSAVYLCASSFQGGYEQYFGPGTRLTVT.

The V and J genes are TRBV11-3 and TRBJ2-1; D is possibly TRBD1 (7 bases). The V gene lost 5 bases and the J gene lost 2 bases, with 16 bases spanning the gap. CDR3 size: 16 residues. CDR1 is SGHNT and CDR2 is YENEEA in the germline V gene. The CDR3 nucleotides read TGTGCCAGCAGCCCAAGCAGGGGGGCCGCCTACAATGAGCAGTTCTTC. Encoded protein: CASSPSRGAAYNEQFF.

This clone has a single count. V usage is TRBV19 and J usage is TRBJ1-5; D perhaps matches TRBD1 (6 bases). This CDR3 comprises 15 residues. The V end lost 6 bases, the J end lost 11 bases, and 23 bases lay between the germline ends. Germline CDR1 and CDR2: LNHDA and SQIVND (reference sequence). CDR3 sequence reads: CASSGVSGAREAQHF. The DNA for the CDR3 is TGTGCCAGTAGCGGAGTTTCAGGGGCTCGTGAGGCCCAGCATTTT.

V gene TRBV2 combines with J gene TRBJ1-2; 8 nucleotides align to TRBD1. The CDR3 loop spans 16 amino acids. Germline loops: CDR1 SNHLY, CDR2 FYNNEI. The ends lost 0 bases at V and 3 bases at J; junction bases unmatched: 6. CDR3 sequence (DNA): TGTGCCAGCAGTGAAGCAGAACAGGGGGAACACTATGGCTACACCTTC. This gives the protein CASSEAEQGEHYGYTF.

This clone was found once. The chain has TRBV27 and TRBJ1-6; 9 bases are shared with TRBD1. Germline values: CDR1 MNHEY, CDR2 SMNVEV (reference sequence). The junction had 4 bases not matched to a gene; V was cut back by 8 bases and J by 5 bases. The CDR3 sequence is 14 residues long. The CDR3 bases are TGTGCCAGCGGCCGGACAGGGGATAATTCACCCCTCCACTTT. Amino acids: CASGRTGDNSPLHF.

The genes are TRBV12-3 or TRBV12-4 and TRBJ2-3; D perhaps matches TRBD2 (5 bases). The CDR3 is 13 amino acids. V was clipped by 5 bases and J by 6 bases, with 12 bases between them. CDR3: CASSPTSADTQYF. The DNA for the CDR3 is TGTGCCAGCAGTCCTACTAGTGCGGATACGCAGTATTTT.

The rearrangement links TRBV7-9 to TRBJ2-6; unclear D gene. Germline lookup yields CDR1 SEHNR and CDR2 FQNEAQ (reference sequence). This CDR3 has 14 residues. The V end was cut by 5 bases, the J end by 4 bases, with 9 bases between. For the CDR3, the DNA is TGTGCCAGCAGCCAAACAGCCGGGGCCAACGTCCTGACTTTC. Its protein product is CASSQTAGANVLTF.

V gene TRBV19 combines with J gene TRBJ2-1; 13 nucleotides match TRBD2. After removal of 5 bases from V and 8 bases from J, the junction contained 3 bases not matched to a gene. The length of the CDR3 is 14 residues. CDR1 and CDR2 (germline): LNHDA, SQIVND (reference sequence). CDR3 residues: CASSRTSGRHEQFF. In DNA form, the CDR3 reads TGTGCCAGTAGTCGGACTAGCGGGAGACATGAGCAGTTCTTC.

This chain links TRBV5-1 with TRBJ1-4; 9 positions match TRBD1. This CDR3 has 15 amino acids. Germline V lookup: CDR1 SGHRS, CDR2 YFSETQ. Unmatched junction bases numbered 9, after V lost 5 bases and J lost 7 bases. CDR3 amino acids: CASSPGTGYSEKLFF. The CDR3 DNA follows: TGCGCCAGCAGTCCCGGGACAGGGTATTCTGAAAAACTGTTTTTT.

The chain combines TRBV10-3 with TRBJ2-7; possible D gene TRBD2, 5 bases. The V end lost 2 bases, the J end lost 3 bases, and 20 bases lay between the germline ends. The germline V gene has CDR1 ENHRY and CDR2 SYGVKD. The CDR3 covers 17 residues. The CDR3 protein is CAISERVGSADYYEQYF. DNA for the CDR3: TGTGCCATCAGTGAGAGGGTTGGTAGCGCGGATTACTACGAGCAGTACTTC.

The chain carries TRBV4-1 and TRBJ1-4; D is undetermined. Trimming cost V 1 base and J 8 bases, with 11 bases left between them. The CDR3 covers 14 residues. CDR1 and CDR2 from the germline V gene are MGHRA and YSYEKL. CDR3 loop: CASSQGANGEKLFF. CDR3 coding DNA: TGCGCCAGCAGCCAAGGGGCGAATGGGGAAAAACTGTTTTTT.

This clone was observed a single time. The chain recombines TRBV6-6 with TRBJ1-5; TRBD1 is a possible D gene (6 bases). The length of the CDR3 is 15 residues. CDR1 and CDR2 (germline): MNHNY, SVGAGI (reference sequence). The ends were cut back, 0 bases at V and 0 bases at J, with 6 bases in the middle. The CDR3 nucleotides read TGTGCCAGCAGTTACTCGACAGGTAGCAATCAGCCCCAGCATTTT. Amino acids: CASSYSTGSNQPQHF.